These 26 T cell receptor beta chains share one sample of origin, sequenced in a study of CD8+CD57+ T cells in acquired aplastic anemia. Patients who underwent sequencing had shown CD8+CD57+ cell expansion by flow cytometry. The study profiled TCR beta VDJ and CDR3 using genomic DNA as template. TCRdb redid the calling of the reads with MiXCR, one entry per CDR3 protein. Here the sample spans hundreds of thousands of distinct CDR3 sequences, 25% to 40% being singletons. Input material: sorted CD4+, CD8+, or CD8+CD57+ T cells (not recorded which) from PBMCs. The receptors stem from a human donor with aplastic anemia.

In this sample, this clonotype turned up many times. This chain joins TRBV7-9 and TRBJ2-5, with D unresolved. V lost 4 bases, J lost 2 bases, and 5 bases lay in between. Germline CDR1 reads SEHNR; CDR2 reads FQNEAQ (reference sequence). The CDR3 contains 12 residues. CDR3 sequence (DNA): TGTGCCAGCAGCTCGCGGCAAGAGACCCAGTACTTC. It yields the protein CASSSRQETQYF.

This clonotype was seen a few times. The CDR3 is CASSSVTRNWGYTF. CDR3 DNA: TGTGCCAGCAGTTCTGTGACCCGAAATTGGGGCTACACCTTC. The J gene is TRBJ1-2, the V gene TRBV6-5; unclear D gene. Germline lookup yields CDR1 MNHEY and CDR2 SVGAGI. The V and J ends lost 4 bases and 8 bases respectively, with 17 bases between them. The CDR3 has 14 residues.

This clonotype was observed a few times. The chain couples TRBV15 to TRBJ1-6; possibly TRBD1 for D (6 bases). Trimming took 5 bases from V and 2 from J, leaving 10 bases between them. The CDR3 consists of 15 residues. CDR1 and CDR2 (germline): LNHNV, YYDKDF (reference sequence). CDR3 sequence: CATSPRGTYNSPLHF. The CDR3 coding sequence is TGTGCCACCAGCCCAAGGGGGACCTATAATTCACCCCTCCACTTT.

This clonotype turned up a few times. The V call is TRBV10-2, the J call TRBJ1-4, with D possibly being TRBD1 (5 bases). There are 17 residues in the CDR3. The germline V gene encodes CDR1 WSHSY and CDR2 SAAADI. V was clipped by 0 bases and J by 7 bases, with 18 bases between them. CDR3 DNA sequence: TGCGCCAGCAGTGAGTCAGGTCCCACAGGTTTTGGTGAAAAACTGTTTTTT. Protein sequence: CASSESGPTGFGEKLFF.

CDR3: CASSSSGNTF. The CDR3 DNA is TGTGCCAGCAGCTCTTCTGGAAACACCTTC. The chain couples TRBV7-2 to TRBJ1-2; D gene ambiguous. CDR1 is SGHTA, CDR2 FQGNSA, per germline. The CDR3 sequence is 10 residues long. V was trimmed by 4 bases and J by 12 bases, leaving 9 bases between them.

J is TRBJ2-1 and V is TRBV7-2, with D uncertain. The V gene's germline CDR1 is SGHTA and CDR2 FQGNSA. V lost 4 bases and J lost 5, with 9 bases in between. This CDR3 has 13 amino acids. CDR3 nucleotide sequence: TGTGCCAGCAGCTCTACACCCCACAATGAGCAGTTCTTC. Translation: CASSSTPHNEQFF.

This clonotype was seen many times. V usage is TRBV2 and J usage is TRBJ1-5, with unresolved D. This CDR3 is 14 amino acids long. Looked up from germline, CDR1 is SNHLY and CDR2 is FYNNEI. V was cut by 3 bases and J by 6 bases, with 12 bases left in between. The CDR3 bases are TGTGCCAGCAGTGAGTTCTCAGAGGGTCAGCCCCAGCATTTT. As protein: CASSEFSEGQPQHF. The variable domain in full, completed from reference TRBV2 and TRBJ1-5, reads EPEVTQTPSHQVTQMGQEVILRCVPISNHLYFYWYRQILGQKVEFLVSFYNNEISEKSEIFDDQFSVERPDGSNFTLKIRSTKLEDSAMYFCASSEFSEGQPQHFGDGTRLSIL.

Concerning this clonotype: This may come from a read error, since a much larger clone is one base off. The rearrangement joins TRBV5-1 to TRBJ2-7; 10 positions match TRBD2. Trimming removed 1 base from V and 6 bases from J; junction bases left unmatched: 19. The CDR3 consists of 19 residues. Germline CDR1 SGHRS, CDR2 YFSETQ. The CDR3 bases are TGCGCCAGCAGCTTGATGGGACGGGCGGGACTAGCGCAAACCTGCGAGCAGTACTTC. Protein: CASSLMGRAGLAQTCEQYF.

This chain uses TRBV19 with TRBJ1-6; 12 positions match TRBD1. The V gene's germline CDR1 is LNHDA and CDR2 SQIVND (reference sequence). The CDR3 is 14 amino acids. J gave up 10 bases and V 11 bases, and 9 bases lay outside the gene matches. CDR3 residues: CAWSSGTGGSPLHF. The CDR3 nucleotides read TGTGCCTGGAGTTCCGGGACAGGGGGCTCACCCCTCCACTTT. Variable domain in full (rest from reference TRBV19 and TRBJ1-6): DGGITQSPKYLFRKEGQNVTLSCEQNLNHDAMYWYRQDPGQGLRLIYYSQIVNDFQKGDIAEGYSVSREKKESFPLTVTSAQKNPTAFYLCAWSSGTGGSPLHFGNGTRLTVT.

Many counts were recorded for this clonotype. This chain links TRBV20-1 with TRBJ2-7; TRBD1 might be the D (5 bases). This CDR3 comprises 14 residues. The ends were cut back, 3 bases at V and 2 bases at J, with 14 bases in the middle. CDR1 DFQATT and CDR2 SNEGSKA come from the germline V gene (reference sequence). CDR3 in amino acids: CSASGHPGTYEQYF. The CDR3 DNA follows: TGCAGTGCTAGCGGACACCCGGGCACCTACGAGCAGTACTTC.

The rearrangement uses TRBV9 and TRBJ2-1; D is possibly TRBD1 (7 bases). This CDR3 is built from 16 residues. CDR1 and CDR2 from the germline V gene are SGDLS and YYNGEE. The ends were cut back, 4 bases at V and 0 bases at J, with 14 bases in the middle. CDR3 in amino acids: CASSTGAGSSYNEQFF. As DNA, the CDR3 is TGTGCCAGCAGCACAGGGGCGGGGAGCTCCTACAATGAGCAGTTCTTC.

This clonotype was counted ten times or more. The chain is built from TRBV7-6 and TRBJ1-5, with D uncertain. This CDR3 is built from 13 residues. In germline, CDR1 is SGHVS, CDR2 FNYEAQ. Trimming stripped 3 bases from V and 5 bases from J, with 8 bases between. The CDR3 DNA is TGTGCCAGCAGCTTGGGGATAGATCAGCCCCAGCATTTT. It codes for CASSLGIDQPQHF.

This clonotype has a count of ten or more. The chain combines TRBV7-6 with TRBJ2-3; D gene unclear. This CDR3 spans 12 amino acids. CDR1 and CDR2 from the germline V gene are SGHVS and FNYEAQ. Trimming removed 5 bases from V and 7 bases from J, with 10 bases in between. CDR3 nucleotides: TGTGCCAGCAGCCCGCTAACTTATACGCAGTATTTT. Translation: CASSPLTYTQYF.

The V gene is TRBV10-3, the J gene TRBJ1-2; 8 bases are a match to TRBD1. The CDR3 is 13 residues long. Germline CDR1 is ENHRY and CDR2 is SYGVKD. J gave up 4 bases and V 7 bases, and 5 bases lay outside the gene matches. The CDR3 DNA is TGTGCCATCACCATGGACAGGGCCTATGGCTACACCTTC. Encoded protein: CAITMDRAYGYTF.

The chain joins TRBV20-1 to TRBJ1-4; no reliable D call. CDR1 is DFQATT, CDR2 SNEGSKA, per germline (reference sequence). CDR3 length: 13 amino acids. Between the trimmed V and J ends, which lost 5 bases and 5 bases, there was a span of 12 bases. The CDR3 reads CSAPAGRNEKLFF. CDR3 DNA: TGCAGTGCTCCCGCCGGTCGAAATGAAAAACTGTTTTTT.

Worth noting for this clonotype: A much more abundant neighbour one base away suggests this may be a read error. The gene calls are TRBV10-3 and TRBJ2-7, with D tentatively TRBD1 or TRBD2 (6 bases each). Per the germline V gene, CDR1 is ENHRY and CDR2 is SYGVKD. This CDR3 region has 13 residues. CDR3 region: CASSSDRRGEQCF. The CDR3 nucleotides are TGTGCCAGCAGCTCCGACAGGAGGGGCGAGCAGTGCTTC.

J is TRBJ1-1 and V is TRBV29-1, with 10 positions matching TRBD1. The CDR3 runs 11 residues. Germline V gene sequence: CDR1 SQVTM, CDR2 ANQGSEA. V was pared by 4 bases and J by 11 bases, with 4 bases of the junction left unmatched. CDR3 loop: CSVGDRGHAFF. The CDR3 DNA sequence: TGCAGCGTTGGCGACAGGGGGCATGCTTTCTTT.

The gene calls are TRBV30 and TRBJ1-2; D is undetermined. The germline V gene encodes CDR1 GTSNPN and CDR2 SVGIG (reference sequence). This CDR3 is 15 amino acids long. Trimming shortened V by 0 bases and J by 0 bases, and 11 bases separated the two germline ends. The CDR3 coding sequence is TGTGCCTGGAGTGTACCCGGCAGCACTAACTATGGCTACACCTTC. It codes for CAWSVPGSTNYGYTF.

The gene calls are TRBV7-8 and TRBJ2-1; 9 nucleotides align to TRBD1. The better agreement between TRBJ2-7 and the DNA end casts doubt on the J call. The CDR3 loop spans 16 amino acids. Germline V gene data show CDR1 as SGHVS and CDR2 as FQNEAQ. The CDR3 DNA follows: TGTGCCAGCAGCTTAGGCCCCACAGGGGGCACCTACGAGCAGTACTTC. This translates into CASSLGPTGGTYEQYF.

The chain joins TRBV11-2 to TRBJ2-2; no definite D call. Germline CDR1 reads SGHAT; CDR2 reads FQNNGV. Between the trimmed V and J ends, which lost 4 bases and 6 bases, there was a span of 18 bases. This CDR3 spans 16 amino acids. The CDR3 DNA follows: TGTGCCAGCAGCTCACGTCCCGGTTTTATCCCCGGGGAGCTGTTTTTT. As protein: CASSSRPGFIPGELFF.

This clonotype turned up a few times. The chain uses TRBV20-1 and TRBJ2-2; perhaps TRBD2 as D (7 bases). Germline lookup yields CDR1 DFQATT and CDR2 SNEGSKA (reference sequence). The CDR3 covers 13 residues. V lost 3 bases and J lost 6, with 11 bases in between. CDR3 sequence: CSASAGAPGELFF. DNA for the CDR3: TGCAGTGCTAGTGCGGGGGCCCCCGGGGAGCTGTTTTTT.

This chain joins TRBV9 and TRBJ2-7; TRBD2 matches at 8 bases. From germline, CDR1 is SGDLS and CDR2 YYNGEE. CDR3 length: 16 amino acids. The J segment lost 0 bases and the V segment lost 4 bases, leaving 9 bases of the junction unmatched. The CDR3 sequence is CASSLATRGVSYEQYF. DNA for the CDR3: TGTGCCAGCAGCTTAGCGACGCGGGGGGTCTCCTACGAGCAGTACTTC.

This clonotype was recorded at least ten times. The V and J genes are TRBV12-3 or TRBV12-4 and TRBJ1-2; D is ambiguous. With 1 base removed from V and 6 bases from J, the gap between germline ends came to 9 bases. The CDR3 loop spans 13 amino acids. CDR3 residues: CASSLGGFDGYTF. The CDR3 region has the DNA TGTGCCAGCAGTTTAGGGGGTTTCGATGGCTACACCTTC.

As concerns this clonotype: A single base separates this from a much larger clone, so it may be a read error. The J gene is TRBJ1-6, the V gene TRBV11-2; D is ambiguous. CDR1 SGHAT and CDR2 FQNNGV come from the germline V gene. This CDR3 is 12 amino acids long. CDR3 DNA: TGTGCCAGCAGCTTAGATGGTGGGGTCAGAGACTTT. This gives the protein CASSLDGGVRDF. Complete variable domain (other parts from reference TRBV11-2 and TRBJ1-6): EAGVAQSPRYKIIEKRQSVAFWCNPISGHATLYWYQQILGQGPKLLIQFQNNGVVDDSQLPKDRFSAERLKGVDSTLKIQPAKLEDSAVYLCASSLDGGVRDFGNGTRLTVT.

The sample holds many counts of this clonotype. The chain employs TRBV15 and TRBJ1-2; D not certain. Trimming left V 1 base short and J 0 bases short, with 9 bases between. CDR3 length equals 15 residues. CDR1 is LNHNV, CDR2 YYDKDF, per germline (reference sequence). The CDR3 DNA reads TGTGCCACCAGCAGAGTCGCCGGATCTAACTATGGCTACACCTTC. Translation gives CATSRVAGSNYGYTF.

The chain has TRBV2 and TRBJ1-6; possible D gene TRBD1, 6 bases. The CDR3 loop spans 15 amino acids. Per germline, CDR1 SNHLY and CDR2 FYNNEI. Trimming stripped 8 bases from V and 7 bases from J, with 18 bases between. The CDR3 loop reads CASGERGPRNSPLHF. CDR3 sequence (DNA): TGTGCCAGCGGAGAGCGGGGGCCTCGGAATTCACCCCTCCACTTT.